One and the same sample provided the 23 T cell receptor beta chains below, sequenced in a study of T cell responses to AZD1222 COVID-19 vaccine. TCRdb keeps only in-frame clones here, not all; method: immunoSEQ multiplex PCR. Of 110,000 or so clones in the sample, around 84% were seen once. The input for sequencing was peripheral blood, taken on day 0 of AZD1222 vaccination. The receptors here all came from an adult in good health.

This chain joins TRBV19 and TRBJ1-2; TRBD1 might be the D (6 bases). The V end lost 5 bases, the J end lost 1 base, and 20 bases lay between the germline ends. The CDR3 extends over 17 amino acids. Germline CDR1 reads LNHDA; CDR2 reads SQIVND (reference sequence). CDR3 sequence reads: CASSPLGDNYFNYGYTF. The CDR3 coding sequence is TGTGCCAGTAGTCCGTTGGGGGACAACTACTTTAACTATGGCTACACCTTC.

The rearrangement links TRBV19 to TRBJ1-5, with D perhaps matching TRBD1 (6 bases). This CDR3 region has 15 residues. V lost 3 bases to trimming and J lost 4 bases, with 13 bases between them. Germline V gene sequence: CDR1 LNHDA, CDR2 SQIVND (reference sequence). Written as DNA, the CDR3 is TGTGCCAGTAGTATTAAGGCAGGGGATAATCAGCCCCAGCATTTT. Its translation: CASSIKAGDNQPQHF. Based on the CDR3 plus reference TRBV19 and TRBJ1-5, the full variable domain is DGGITQSPKYLFRKEGQNVTLSCEQNLNHDAMYWYRQDPGQGLRLIYYSQIVNDFQKGDIAEGYSVSREKKESFPLTVTSAQKNPTAFYLCASSIKAGDNQPQHFGDGTRLSIL.

The rearrangement links TRBV5-4 to TRBJ2-7; TRBD2 matches at 7 bases. The CDR3 is 18 residues long. V lost 0 bases and J lost 0; bases outside the gene matches: 12. Germline loops: CDR1 SGHNT, CDR2 YYREEE (reference sequence). CDR3 protein: CASSLGSGVFGGSYEQYF. The CDR3 nucleotides are TGTGCCAGCAGCTTGGGGAGCGGGGTATTCGGGGGCTCCTACGAGCAGTACTTC.

This sequence joins TRBV10-1 and TRBJ2-1; the D gene is possibly TRBD2 (6 bases). Germline-derived CDR1 and CDR2 are WNHNN and SYGVQD (reference sequence). The CDR3 contains 15 residues. The V gene lost 8 bases and the J gene lost 7 bases, with 21 bases spanning the gap. The CDR3 DNA follows: TGCGCCAGCGGCCAAGGGACTGCTCAGCGGAATGAGCAGTTCTTC. Encoded protein: CASGQGTAQRNEQFF.

The V call is TRBV27, the J call TRBJ2-7; 8 bases match TRBD2. The V gene's germline CDR1 is MNHEY and CDR2 SMNVEV (reference sequence). V lost 4 bases to trimming and J lost 2 bases; unmatched junction nucleotides: 4. This CDR3 contains 14 residues. CDR3 in amino acids: CASSSVAGTYEQYF. CDR3 DNA: TGTGCCAGCAGTTCGGTAGCGGGGACCTACGAGCAGTACTTC.

The chain couples TRBV7-2 to TRBJ1-2; 9 bases are a match to TRBD1. V was clipped by 5 bases and J by 4 bases; unmatched bases: 5. The germline V gene encodes CDR1 SGHTA and CDR2 FQGNSA. The CDR3 totals 14 residues. CDR3 region: CASSHDRGGYGYTF. In DNA, the CDR3 is TGTGCCAGCAGCCACGACAGGGGGGGCTATGGCTACACCTTC.

This chain links TRBV21-1 with TRBJ2-3; the DNA was not compared with TRBD2, the D call given in the table. TRBV21-1 is a documented pseudogene. The CDR3 spans 11 residues. The CDR3 is CASSPGLCRKF. The CDR3 DNA follows: TGTGCCAGCTCACCGGGACTCTGTCGGAAGTTT.

V is TRBV29-1 and J is TRBJ1-1; maybe TRBD1 (5 bases). The CDR3 sequence is 14 residues long. Looked up from germline, CDR1 is SQVTM and CDR2 is ANQGSEA. The V gene lost 7 bases and the J gene lost 3 bases, with 18 bases spanning the gap. CDR3 DNA sequence: TGCAGCGCTCGACGTGGGGGATCGGACACTGAAGCTTTCTTT. It is translated as CSARRGGSDTEAFF.

The rearrangement joins TRBV28 to TRBJ2-2; 9 bases agree with TRBD1. Trimming took 7 bases from V and 2 from J; bases not matched to a gene: 17. Germline-derived CDR1 and CDR2 are MDHEN and SYDVKM. The CDR3 consists of 19 residues. CDR3 DNA sequence: TGTGCCAGCACCTGGGGGACAGGGCGTACCTTACGCAACACCGGGGAGCTGTTTTTT. Protein sequence: CASTWGTGRTLRNTGELFF.

The gene calls are TRBV5-6 and TRBJ1-4; D not certain. The CDR3 sequence is 16 residues long. Germline V gene sequence: CDR1 SGHDT, CDR2 YYEEEE. Trimming left V 1 base short and J 3 bases short, with 13 bases between. The chain's CDR3 is CASSLFQVTSNEKLFF. The CDR3, as DNA: TGTGCCAGCAGCTTGTTTCAGGTTACCTCTAATGAAAAACTGTTTTTT.

This rearrangement joins TRBV6-7 to TRBJ1-1, with 10 positions matching TRBD1. TRBV6-7 qualifies as an ORF whose function is uncertain. The CDR3 is 16 amino acids. V lost 7 bases to trimming and J lost 1 base; unmatched junction nucleotides: 9. As DNA, the CDR3 is TGTGCCAGCATCCCGACAGGGGGCCTTAGGAACACTGAAGCTTTCTTT. Its translation is CASIPTGGLRNTEAFF.

The genes are TRBV27 and TRBJ2-1; TRBD2 matches at 9 bases. This CDR3 has 17 residues. Germline CDR1 reads MNHEY; CDR2 reads SMNVEV (reference sequence). The V segment lost 6 bases and the J segment 0 bases; nucleotides outside the gene matches: 9. The CDR3 loop is CASSTKVAGVSYNEQFF. For the CDR3, the DNA is TGTGCCAGCAGCACCAAAGTAGCGGGGGTCTCCTACAATGAGCAGTTCTTC.

The gene calls are TRBV6-5 and TRBJ1-4; no definite D call. Germline V CDR1 and CDR2: MNHEY, SVGAGI. This CDR3 region has 16 residues. Trimming left V 2 bases short and J 7 bases short, with 17 bases between. The CDR3 DNA is TGTGCCAGCAGTTACAAGAATGGGGTTGAGGTTGAAAAACTGTTTTTT. Translating gives CASSYKNGVEVEKLFF.

V is TRBV2 and J is TRBJ1-4; a possible D gene is TRBD1 (6 bases). Between the trimmed V and J ends, which lost 6 bases and 8 bases, there was a span of 19 bases. CDR1 is SNHLY, CDR2 FYNNEI, per germline. CDR3 length equals 15 residues. CDR3 amino acids: CASSQGWQEGEKLFF. DNA of the CDR3: TGTGCCAGCAGCCAGGGGTGGCAGGAGGGGGAAAAACTGTTTTTT.

The V and J genes are TRBV29-1 and TRBJ2-5; D possibly corresponds to TRBD2 (6 bases). Trimming took 4 bases from V and 5 from J, leaving 20 bases between them. The CDR3 sequence is 15 residues long. Germline V gives CDR1 SQVTM, CDR2 ANQGSEA. The chain's CDR3 is CSVGIARGKKETQYF. DNA of the CDR3: TGCAGCGTTGGGATCGCCCGGGGGAAGAAGGAGACCCAGTACTTC.

The chain couples TRBV12-3 or TRBV12-4 to TRBJ2-7; D perhaps matches TRBD1 (6 bases). The ends were cut back, 6 bases at V and 3 bases at J, with 12 bases in the middle. The CDR3 is 13 amino acids. CDR3 region: CASRAQGNYEQYF. CDR3 coding DNA: TGTGCCAGCAGGGCACAGGGTAACTACGAGCAGTACTTC.

The J gene is TRBJ2-4, the V gene TRBV28, with D maybe TRBD2 (6 bases). CDR1 MDHEN and CDR2 SYDVKM come from the germline V gene. CDR3 length equals 16 residues. V lost 5 bases and J lost 0, with 14 bases in between. The CDR3 nucleotides are TGTGCCAGCAGTGCCCCCGGGGGACTAGCCAAAAACATTCAGTACTTC. Its protein product is CASSAPGGLAKNIQYF.

The chain recombines TRBV30 with TRBJ2-2, with D perhaps TRBD1 (6 bases). V gave up 2 bases and J gave up 7 bases, with 17 bases separating them. The CDR3 has 15 amino acids. Germline-derived CDR1 and CDR2 are GTSNPN and SVGIG (reference sequence). CDR3 nucleotide sequence: TGTGCCTGGAGTTCAACAGGGAATAAGGGCGGGGAGCTGTTTTTT. Its protein product is CAWSSTGNKGGELFF.

The J gene is TRBJ1-3, the V gene TRBV7-2; D gene unclear. This CDR3 region has 17 residues. With 4 bases removed from V and 0 bases from J, the gap between germline ends came to 16 bases. CDR1 and CDR2 (germline): SGHTA, FQGNSA. The CDR3 reads CASSSRPAGSSGNTIYF. As DNA, the CDR3 is TGTGCCAGCAGCTCTCGACCGGCGGGGAGCTCTGGAAACACCATATATTTT.

This chain connects TRBV29-1 to TRBJ2-7; 9 bases map to TRBD1. The CDR3 runs 13 residues. Unmatched junction bases numbered 9, after V lost 7 bases and J lost 5 bases. Germline loops: CDR1 SQVTM, CDR2 ANQGSEA. CDR3 sequence (DNA): TGCAGCGCCGTGGGACAGGGTGCCAACGAGCAGTACTTC. Its protein product is CSAVGQGANEQYF.

This chain uses TRBV9 with TRBJ1-5; D is ambiguous. Trimming stripped 10 bases from V and 0 bases from J, with 26 bases between. There are 18 residues in the CDR3. Germline CDR1 reads SGDLS; CDR2 reads YYNGEE. CDR3 nucleotides: TGTGCCGGCCCGAACAGCCAGCCAAGACCTTATAGCAATCAGCCCCAGCATTTT. It yields the protein CAGPNSQPRPYSNQPQHF.

This chain uses TRBV7-9 with TRBJ2-7, with D possibly called TRBD1 or TRBD2 (6 bases each). CDR1 SEHNR and CDR2 FQNEAQ come from the germline V gene (reference sequence). Trimming stripped 1 base from V and 3 bases from J, with 19 bases between. This CDR3 spans 17 amino acids. The DNA for the CDR3 is TGTGCCAGCAGCTTAGACCTGGGGGGCTTGGGGCACTACGAGCAGTACTTC. This sequence encodes CASSLDLGGLGHYEQYF.

This clone has a single count. CDR3 sequence reads: CASSQIGTSGGDTGELFF. The CDR3 nucleotides are TGCGCCAGCAGCCAGATCGGGACTAGCGGGGGTGACACCGGGGAGCTGTTTTTT. The chain carries TRBV4-1 and TRBJ2-2; TRBD2 aligns across 14 bases. The CDR3 spans 18 residues. V trimming: 3 bases; J trimming: 3 bases; junction bases outside the gene matches: 6. Germline assignment: CDR1 MGHRA and CDR2 YSYEKL.